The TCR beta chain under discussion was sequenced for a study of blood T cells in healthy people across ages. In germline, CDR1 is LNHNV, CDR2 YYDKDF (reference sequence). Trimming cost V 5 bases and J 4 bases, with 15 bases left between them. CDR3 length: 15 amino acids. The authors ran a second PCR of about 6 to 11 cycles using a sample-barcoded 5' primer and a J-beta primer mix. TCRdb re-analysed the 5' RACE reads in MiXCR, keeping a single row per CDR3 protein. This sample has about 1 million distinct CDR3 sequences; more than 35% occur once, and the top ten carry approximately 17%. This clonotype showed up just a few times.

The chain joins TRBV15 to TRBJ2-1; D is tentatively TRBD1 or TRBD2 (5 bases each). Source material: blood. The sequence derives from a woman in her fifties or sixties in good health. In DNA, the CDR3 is TGTGCCACCAGCTTGGGGGACGGCGGTTACAATGAGCAGTTCTTC. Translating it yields CATSLGDGGYNEQFF.